Described below is a single T cell receptor beta chain sequence and its context. Its antigen is still unknown. This specimen comes from a study of CXCR3-negative and CXCR3-positive naive CD8 T cells. Study-level points and caveats: Naive subsets had comparable surface CD5; TCR strength was inferred from TRB CDR3 properties.

Through 5' RACE with UMI labels, the TRB cDNA libraries were prepared. TCRdb processed the 5' RACE reads again and assigns one entry to each CDR3 protein, with no DNA. The sample spans 100,000 to 150,000 distinct CDR3 sequences; the ten largest clones claim roughly 0.3%. This CDR3 contains 12 residues. Germline values: CDR1 SQVTM, CDR2 ANQGSEA. V gene TRBV29-1 combines with J gene TRBJ2-5. The origin of this receptor is a human donor in good health. Some clones in this sample may be carry-over from other donors' samples. The sequenced sample consisted of naive CXCR3- CD8+ T cells from blood. Documented subset: CD45RO-CCR7+CD27+CD95- naive CD8+ T cells lacking CXCR3 (TNR3-). The CDR3 sequence: CSVEQKGETQYF.